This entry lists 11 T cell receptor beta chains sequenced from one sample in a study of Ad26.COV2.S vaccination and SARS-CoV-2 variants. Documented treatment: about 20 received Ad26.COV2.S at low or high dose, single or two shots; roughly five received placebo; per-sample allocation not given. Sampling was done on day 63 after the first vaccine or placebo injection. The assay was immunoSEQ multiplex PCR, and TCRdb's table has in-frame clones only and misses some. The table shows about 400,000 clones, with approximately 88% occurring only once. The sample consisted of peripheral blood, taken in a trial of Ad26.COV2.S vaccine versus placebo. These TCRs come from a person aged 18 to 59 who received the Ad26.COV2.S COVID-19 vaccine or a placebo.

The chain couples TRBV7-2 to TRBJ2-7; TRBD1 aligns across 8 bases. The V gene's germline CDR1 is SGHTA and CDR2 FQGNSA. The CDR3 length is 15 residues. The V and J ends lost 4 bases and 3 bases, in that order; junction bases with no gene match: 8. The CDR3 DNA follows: TGTGCCAGCAGCTACCCCGGGACAGGTAGCTACGAGCAGTACTTC. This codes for CASSYPGTGSYEQYF. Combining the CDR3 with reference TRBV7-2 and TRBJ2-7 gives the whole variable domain GAGVSQSPSNKVTEKGKDVELRCDPISGHTALYWYRQSLGQGLEFLIYFQGNSAPDKSGLPSDRFSAERTGGSVSTLTIQRTQQEDSAVYLCASSYPGTGSYEQYFGPGTRLTVT.

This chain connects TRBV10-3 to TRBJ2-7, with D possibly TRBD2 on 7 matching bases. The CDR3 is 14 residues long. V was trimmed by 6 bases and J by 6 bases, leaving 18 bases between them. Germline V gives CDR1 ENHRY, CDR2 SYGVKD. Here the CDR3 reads CAIRGGRGPSEQYF. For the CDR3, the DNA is TGTGCCATCAGGGGGGGGCGGGGGCCGAGCGAGCAGTACTTC.

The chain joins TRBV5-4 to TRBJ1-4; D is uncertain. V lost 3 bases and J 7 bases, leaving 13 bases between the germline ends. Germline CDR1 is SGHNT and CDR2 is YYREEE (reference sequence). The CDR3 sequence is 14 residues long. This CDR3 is CASSSQSGGEKLFF. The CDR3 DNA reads TGTGCCAGCAGCTCCCAGTCGGGCGGTGAAAAACTGTTTTTT. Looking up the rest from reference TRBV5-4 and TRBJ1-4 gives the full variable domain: ETGVTQSPTHLIKTRGQQVTLRCSSQSGHNTVSWYQQALGQGPQFIFQYYREEENGRGNFPPRFSGLQFPNYSSELNVNALELDDSALYLCASSSQSGGEKLFFGSGTQLSVL.

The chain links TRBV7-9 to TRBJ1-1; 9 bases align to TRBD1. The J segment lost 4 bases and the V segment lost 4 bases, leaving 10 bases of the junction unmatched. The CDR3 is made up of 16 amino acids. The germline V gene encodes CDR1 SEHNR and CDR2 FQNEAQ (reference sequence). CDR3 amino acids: CASSSLDRGPLTEAFF. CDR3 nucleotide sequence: TGTGCCAGCAGCTCATTGGACAGGGGCCCACTCACTGAAGCTTTCTTT.

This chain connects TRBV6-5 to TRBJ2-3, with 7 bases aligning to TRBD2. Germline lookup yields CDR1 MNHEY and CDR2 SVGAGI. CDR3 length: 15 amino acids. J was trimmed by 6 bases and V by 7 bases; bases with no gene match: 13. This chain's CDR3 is CASNGASGLVDTQYF. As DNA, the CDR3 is TGTGCCAGCAACGGAGCTAGCGGCCTGGTGGATACGCAGTATTTT.

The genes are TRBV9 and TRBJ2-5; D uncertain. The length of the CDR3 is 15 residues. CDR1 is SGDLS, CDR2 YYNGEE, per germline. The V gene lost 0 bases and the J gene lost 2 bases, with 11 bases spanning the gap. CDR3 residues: CASSVGSREQETQYF. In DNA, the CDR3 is TGTGCCAGCAGCGTAGGTAGTAGAGAGCAAGAGACCCAGTACTTC.

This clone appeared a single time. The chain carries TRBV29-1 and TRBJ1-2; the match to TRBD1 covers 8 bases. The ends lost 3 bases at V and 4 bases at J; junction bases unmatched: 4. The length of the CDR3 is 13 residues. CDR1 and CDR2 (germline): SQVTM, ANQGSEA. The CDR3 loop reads CSVEDRESYGYTF. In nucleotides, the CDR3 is TGCAGCGTTGAGGACAGGGAAAGCTATGGCTACACCTTC.

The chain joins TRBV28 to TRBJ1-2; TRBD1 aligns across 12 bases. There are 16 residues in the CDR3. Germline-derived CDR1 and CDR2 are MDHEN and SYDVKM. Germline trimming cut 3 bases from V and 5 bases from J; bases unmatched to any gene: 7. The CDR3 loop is CASSFLGQGANYGYTF. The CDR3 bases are TGTGCCAGCAGTTTCTTGGGACAGGGGGCAAATTATGGCTACACCTTC.

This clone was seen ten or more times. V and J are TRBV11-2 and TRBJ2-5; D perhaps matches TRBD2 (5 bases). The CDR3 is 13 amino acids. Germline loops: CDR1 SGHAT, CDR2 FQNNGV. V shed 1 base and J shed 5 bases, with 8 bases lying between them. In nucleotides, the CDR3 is TGTGCCAGCAGCTTAGCCCGGACTGAGACCCAGTACTTC. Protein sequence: CASSLARTETQYF.

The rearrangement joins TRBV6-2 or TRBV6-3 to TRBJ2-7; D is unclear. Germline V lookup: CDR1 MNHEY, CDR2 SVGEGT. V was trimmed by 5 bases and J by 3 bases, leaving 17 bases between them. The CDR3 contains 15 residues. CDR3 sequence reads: CASSLETRANYEQYF. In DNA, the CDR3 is TGTGCCAGCAGTCTCGAGACCCGGGCGAACTACGAGCAGTACTTC.

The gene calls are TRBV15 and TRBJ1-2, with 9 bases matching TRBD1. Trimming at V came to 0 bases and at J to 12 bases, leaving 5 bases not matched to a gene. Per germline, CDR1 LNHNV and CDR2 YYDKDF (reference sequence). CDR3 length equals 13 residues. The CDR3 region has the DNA TGTGCCACCAGCAGAGAGACAGGGGGAGTGAACACCTTC. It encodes CATSRETGGVNTF.